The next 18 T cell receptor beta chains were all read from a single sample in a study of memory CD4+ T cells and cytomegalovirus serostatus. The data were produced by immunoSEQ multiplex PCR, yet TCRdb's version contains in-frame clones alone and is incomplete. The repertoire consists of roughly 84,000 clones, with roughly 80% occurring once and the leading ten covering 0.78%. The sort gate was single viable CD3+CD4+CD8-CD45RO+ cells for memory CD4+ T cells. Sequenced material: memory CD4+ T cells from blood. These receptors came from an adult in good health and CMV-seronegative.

This chain's CDR3 is CASSGLAGTYEQYF. The CDR3 DNA sequence: TGCGCCAGCAGTGGGCTAGCGGGGACCTACGAGCAGTACTTC. The chain couples TRBV10-1 to TRBJ2-7; 9 nucleotides agree with TRBD2. CDR1 is WNHNN and CDR2 is SYGVQD in the germline V gene (reference sequence). This CDR3 comprises 14 residues. V shed 4 bases and J 2 bases; nucleotides not matched to a gene: 3.

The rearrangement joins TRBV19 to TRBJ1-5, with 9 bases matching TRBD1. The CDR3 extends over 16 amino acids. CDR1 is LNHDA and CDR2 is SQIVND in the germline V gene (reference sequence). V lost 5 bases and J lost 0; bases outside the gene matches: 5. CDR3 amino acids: CASSSRQGVSNQPQHF. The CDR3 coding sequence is TGTGCCAGTAGTTCCCGACAGGGGGTTAGCAATCAGCCCCAGCATTTT.

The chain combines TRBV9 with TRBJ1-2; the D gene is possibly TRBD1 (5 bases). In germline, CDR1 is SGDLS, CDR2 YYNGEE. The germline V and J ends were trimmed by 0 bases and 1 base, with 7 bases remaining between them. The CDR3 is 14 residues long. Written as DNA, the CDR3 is TGTGCCAGCAGCGTAGGACAGCTTAACTATGGCTACACCTTC. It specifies CASSVGQLNYGYTF.

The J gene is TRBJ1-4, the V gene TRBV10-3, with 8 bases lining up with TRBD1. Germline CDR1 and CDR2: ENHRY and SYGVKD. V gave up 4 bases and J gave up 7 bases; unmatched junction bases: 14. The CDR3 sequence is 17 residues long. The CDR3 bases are TGTGCCATCAGTGCATCTCAGGGGGCGGAAGTAGGTGAAAAACTGTTTTTT. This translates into CAISASQGAEVGEKLFF.

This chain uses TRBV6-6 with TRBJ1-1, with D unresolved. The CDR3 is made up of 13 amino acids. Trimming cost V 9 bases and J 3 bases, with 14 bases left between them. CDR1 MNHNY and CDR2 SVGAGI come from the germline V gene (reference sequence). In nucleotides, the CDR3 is TGTGCCAGTCGAAACAGAGTCGACACTGAAGCTTTCTTT. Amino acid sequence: CASRNRVDTEAFF.

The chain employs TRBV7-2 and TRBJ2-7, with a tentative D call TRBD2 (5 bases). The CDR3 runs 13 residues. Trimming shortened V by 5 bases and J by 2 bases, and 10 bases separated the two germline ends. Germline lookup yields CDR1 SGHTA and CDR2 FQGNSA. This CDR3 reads CASSEAAPYEQYF. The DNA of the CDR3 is TGTGCCAGCAGCGAAGCGGCCCCCTACGAGCAGTACTTC.

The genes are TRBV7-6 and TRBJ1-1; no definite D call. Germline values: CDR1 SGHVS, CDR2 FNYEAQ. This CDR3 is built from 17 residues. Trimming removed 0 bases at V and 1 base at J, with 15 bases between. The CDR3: CASSLAGRVGWNTEAFF. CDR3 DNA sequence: TGTGCCAGCAGCTTAGCCGGCCGGGTTGGATGGAACACTGAAGCTTTCTTT.

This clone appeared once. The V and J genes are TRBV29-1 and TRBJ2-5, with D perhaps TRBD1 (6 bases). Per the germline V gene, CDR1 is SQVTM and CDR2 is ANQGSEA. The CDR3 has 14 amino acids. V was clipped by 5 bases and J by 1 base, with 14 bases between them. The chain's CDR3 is CSVLPGAFQETQYF. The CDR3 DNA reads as TGCAGCGTTCTACCAGGGGCCTTCCAAGAGACCCAGTACTTC. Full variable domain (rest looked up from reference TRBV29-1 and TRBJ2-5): SAVISQKPSRDICQRGTSLTIQCQVDSQVTMMFWYRQQPGQSLTLIATANQGSEATYESGFVIDKFPISRPNLTFSTLTVSNMSPEDSSIYLCSVLPGAFQETQYFGPGTRLLVL.

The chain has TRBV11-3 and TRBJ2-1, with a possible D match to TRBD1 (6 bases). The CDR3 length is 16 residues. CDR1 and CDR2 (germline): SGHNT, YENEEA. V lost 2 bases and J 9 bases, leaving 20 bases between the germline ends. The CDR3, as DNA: TGTGCCAGCAGCTTACCTCCCGACAGGTCCCACAGTGAGCAGTTCTTC. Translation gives CASSLPPDRSHSEQFF.

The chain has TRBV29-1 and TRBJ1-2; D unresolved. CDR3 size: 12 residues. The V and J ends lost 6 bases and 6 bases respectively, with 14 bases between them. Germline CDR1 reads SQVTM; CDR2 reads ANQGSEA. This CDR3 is CSVLEFMDGYTF. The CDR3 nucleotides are TGCAGCGTCCTGGAATTTATGGATGGCTACACCTTC.

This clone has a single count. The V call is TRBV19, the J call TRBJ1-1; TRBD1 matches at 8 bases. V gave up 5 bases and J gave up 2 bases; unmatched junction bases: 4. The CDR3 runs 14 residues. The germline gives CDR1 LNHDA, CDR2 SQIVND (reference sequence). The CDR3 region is CASSPTGGNTEAFF. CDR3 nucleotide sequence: TGTGCCAGTAGTCCTACAGGGGGAAACACTGAAGCTTTCTTT.

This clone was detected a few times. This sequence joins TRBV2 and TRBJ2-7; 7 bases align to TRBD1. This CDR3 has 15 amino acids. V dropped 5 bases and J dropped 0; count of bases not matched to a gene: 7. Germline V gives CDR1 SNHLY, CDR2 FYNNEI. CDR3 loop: CASSRDRVSSYEQYF. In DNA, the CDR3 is TGTGCCAGCAGTAGAGACAGGGTCAGCTCCTACGAGCAGTACTTC. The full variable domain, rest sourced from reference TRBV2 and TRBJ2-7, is EPEVTQTPSHQVTQMGQEVILRCVPISNHLYFYWYRQILGQKVEFLVSFYNNEISEKSEIFDDQFSVERPDGSNFTLKIRSTKLEDSAMYFCASSRDRVSSYEQYFGPGTRLTVT.

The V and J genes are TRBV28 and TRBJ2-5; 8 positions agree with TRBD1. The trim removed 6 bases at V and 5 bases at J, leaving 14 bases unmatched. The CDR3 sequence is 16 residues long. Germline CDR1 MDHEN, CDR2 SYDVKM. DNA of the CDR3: TGTGCCAGCAGCTATCAGGGGGCGGGACCGGGGGAGACCCAGTACTTC. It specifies CASSYQGAGPGETQYF.

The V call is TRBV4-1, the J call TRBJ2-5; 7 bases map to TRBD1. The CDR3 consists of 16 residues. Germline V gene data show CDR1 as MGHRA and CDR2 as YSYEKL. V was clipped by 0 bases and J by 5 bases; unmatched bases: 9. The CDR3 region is CASSQETGTWWETQYF. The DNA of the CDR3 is TGCGCCAGCAGCCAAGAGACAGGGACGTGGTGGGAGACCCAGTACTTC.

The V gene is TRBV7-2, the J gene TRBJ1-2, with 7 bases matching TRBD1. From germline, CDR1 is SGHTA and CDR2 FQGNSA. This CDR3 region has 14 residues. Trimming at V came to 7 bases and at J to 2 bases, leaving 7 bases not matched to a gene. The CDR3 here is CASTPRDSNYGYTF. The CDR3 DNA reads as TGTGCCAGCACCCCAAGGGACAGCAACTATGGCTACACCTTC.

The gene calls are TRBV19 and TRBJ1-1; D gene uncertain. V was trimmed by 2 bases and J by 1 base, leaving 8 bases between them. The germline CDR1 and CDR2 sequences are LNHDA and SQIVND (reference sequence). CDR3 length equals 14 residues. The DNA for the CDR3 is TGTGCCAGTAGTATAAGGGAGACGAACACTGAAGCTTTCTTT. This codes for CASSIRETNTEAFF. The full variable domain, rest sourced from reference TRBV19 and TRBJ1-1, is DGGITQSPKYLFRKEGQNVTLSCEQNLNHDAMYWYRQDPGQGLRLIYYSQIVNDFQKGDIAEGYSVSREKKESFPLTVTSAQKNPTAFYLCASSIRETNTEAFFGQGTRLTVV.

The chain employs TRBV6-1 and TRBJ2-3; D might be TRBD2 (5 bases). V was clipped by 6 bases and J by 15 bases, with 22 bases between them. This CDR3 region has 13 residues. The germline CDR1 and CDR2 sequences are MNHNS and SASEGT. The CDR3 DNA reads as TGTGCCAGCAGCGCCGAACTTTTACGGACGGGATATTTT. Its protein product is CASSAELLRTGYF.

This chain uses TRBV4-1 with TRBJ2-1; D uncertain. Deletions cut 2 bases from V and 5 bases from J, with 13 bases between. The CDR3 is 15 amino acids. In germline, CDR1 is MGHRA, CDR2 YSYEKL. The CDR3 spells CASSQFTRQDNEQFF. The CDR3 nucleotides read TGCGCCAGCAGCCAATTCACCCGGCAGGACAATGAGCAGTTCTTC.